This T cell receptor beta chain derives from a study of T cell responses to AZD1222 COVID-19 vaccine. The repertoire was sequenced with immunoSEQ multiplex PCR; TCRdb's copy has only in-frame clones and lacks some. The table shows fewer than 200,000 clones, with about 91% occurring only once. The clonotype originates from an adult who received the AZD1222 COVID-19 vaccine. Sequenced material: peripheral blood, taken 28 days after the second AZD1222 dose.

The CDR3 sequence: CASSRDRGRSDTQYF. The CDR3 nucleotides are TGTGCCAGCAGCCGCGACAGGGGCAGGTCAGATACGCAGTATTTT. This chain joins TRBV7-3 and TRBJ2-3; TRBD1 aligns across 8 bases. This CDR3 is built from 15 residues. Germline lookup yields CDR1 SGHTA and CDR2 FQGTGA. The V and J ends lost 5 bases and 4 bases, in that order; junction bases with no gene match: 8.